This TCR beta chain is from a study of technical replicates of blood from several donors. Data came from immunoSEQ multiplex PCR; TCRdb stores just in-frame clones and leaves some out. The repertoire includes over 45,000 clones, approximately 90% of them detected once, and around 4.2% sits in the top ten. J was trimmed by 0 bases and V by 3 bases; bases with no gene match: 4. CDR1 and CDR2 from the germline V gene are SGHRS and YFSETQ. The CDR3 contains 16 residues. The rearrangement links TRBV5-1 to TRBJ1-3, with TRBD1 matching 9 bases. This receptor was identified in a human donor in good health. Some clones in this sample may be carry-over from other donors' samples. Sample: PBMCs. CDR3 nucleotides: TGCGCCAGCAGCTCTGGGACAGGGAACTCTGGAAACACCATATATTTT. Translating gives CASSSGTGNSGNTIYF.